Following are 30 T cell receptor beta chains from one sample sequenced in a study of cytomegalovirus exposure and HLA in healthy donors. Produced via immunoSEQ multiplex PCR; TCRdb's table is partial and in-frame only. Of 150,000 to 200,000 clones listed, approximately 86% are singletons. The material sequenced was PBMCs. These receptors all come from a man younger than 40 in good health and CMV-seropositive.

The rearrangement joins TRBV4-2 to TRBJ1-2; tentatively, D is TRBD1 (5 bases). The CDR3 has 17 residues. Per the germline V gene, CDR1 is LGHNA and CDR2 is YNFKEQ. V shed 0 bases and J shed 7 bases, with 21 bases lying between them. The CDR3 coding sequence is TGTGCCAGCAGCCAAGAGTCGGGGAACGCGGGGGTAGCTGGCTACACCTTC. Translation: CASSQESGNAGVAGYTF.

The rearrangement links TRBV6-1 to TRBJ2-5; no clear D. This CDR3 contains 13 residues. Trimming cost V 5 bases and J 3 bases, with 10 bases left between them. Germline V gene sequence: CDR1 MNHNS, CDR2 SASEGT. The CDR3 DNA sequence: TGTGCCAGCAGTCTAACCGGTGAAGAGACCCAGTACTTC. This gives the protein CASSLTGEETQYF.

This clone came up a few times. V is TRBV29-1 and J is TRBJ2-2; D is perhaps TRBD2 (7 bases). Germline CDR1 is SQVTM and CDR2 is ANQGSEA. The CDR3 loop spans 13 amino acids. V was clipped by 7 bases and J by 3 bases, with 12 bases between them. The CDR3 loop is CSARGGDTGELFF. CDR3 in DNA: TGCAGCGCCCGAGGGGGGGACACCGGGGAGCTGTTTTTT.

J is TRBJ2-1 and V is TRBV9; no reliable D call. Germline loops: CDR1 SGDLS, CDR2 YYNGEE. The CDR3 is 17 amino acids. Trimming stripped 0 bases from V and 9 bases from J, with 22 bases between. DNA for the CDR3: TGTGCCAGCAGCGTAGAGTCAACGGGTCTGCGGCGGAGTGAGCAGTTCTTC. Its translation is CASSVESTGLRRSEQFF.

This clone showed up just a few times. This CDR3 reads CASSLGRHEKLFF. DNA of the CDR3: TGTGCCAGCAGTTTAGGCAGGCATGAAAAACTGTTTTTT. The chain is built from TRBV27 and TRBJ1-4, with D unresolved. This CDR3 is built from 13 residues. V lost 2 bases, J lost 6 bases, and 7 bases lay in between. Germline CDR1 is MNHEY and CDR2 is SMNVEV (reference sequence).

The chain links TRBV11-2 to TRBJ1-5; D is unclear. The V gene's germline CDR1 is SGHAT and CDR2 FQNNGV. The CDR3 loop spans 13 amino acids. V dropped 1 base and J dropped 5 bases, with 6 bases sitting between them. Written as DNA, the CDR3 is TGTGCCAGCAGCTTAGTTGCGGATCAGCCCCAGCATTTT. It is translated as CASSLVADQPQHF.

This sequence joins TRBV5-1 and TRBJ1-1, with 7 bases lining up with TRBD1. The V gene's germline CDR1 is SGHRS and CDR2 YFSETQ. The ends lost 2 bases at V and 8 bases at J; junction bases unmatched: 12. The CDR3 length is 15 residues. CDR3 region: CASSFYPDRSDEAFF. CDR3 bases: TGCGCCAGCAGCTTCTATCCGGACAGGTCCGACGAAGCTTTCTTT.

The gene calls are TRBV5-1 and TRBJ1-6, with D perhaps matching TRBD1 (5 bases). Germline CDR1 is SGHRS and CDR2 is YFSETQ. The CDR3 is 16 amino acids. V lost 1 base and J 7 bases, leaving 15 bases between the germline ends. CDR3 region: CASSLFVGRMNSPLHF. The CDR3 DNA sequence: TGCGCCAGCAGCTTGTTCGTGGGGCGAATGAATTCACCCCTCCACTTT.

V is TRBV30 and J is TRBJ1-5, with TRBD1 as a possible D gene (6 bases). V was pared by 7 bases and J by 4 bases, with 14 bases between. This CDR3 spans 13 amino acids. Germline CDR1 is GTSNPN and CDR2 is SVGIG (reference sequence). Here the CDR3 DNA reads TGTGCCTATCGGGCGGGGGCAAATCAGCCCCAGCATTTT. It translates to CAYRAGANQPQHF.

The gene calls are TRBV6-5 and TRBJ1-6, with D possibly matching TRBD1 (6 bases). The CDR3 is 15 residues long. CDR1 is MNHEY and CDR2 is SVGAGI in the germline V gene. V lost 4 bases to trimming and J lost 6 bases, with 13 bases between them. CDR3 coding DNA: TGTGCCAGCAGTTTTGACAGGATGTTTAATTCACCCCTCCACTTT. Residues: CASSFDRMFNSPLHF.

The CDR3 region has the DNA TGTGCCAGGGGGACAGGGTCCTACGAGCAGTACTTC. This gives the protein CARGTGSYEQYF. The chain combines TRBV2 with TRBJ2-7, with TRBD1 identical over 9 bases. CDR3 size: 12 residues. Germline V gene data show CDR1 as SNHLY and CDR2 as FYNNEI. J lost 1 base, V lost 9 bases, and 1 base had no gene match.

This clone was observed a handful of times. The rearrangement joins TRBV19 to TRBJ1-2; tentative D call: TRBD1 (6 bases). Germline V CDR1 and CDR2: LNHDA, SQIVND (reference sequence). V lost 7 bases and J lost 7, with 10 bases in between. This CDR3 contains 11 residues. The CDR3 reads CASMGAIGYTF. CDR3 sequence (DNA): TGTGCCAGTATGGGGGCGATTGGCTACACCTTC.

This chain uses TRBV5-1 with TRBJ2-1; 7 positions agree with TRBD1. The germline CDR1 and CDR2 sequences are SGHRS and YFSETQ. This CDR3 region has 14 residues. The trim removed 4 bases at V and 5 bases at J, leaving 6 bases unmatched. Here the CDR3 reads CASSQGQLNNEQFF. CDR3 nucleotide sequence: TGCGCCAGCAGCCAGGGACAGCTTAACAATGAGCAGTTCTTC.

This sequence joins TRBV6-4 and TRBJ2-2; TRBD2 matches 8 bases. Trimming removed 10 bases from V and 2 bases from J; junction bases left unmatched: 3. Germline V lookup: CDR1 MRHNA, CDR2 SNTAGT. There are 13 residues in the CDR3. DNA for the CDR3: TGTGCCACTAGCGGGCCTAACACCGGGGAGCTGTTTTTT. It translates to CATSGPNTGELFF.

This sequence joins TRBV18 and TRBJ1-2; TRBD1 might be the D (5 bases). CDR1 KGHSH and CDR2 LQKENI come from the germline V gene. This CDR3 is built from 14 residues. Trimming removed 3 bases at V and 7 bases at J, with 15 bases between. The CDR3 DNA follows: TGTGCCAGCTCACCCGGCATTCGGGGGACTGGCTACACCTTC. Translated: CASSPGIRGTGYTF.

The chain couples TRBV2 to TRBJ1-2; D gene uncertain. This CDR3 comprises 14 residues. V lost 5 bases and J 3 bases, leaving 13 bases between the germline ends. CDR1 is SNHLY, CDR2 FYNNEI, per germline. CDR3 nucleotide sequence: TGTGCCAGCAGTATCCCGGACGGGGACTATGGCTACACCTTC. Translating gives CASSIPDGDYGYTF.

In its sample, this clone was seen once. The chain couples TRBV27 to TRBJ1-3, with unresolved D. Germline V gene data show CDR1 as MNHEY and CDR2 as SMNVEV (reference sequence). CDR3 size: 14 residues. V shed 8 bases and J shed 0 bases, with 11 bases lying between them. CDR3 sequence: CASRLGGSGNTIYF. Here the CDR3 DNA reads TGTGCCAGCCGTCTCGGTGGCTCTGGAAACACCATATATTTT.

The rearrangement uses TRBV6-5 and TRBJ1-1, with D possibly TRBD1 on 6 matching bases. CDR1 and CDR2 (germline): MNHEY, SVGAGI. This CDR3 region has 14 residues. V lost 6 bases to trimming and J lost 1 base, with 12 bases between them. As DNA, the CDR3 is TGTGCCAGCAGGTGGACAGAGACGAACACTGAAGCTTTCTTT. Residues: CASRWTETNTEAFF.

The CDR3 loop is CASSREGTSGGNEQFF. CDR3 in DNA: TGTGCCAGCAGTCGGGAAGGGACTAGCGGGGGGAATGAGCAGTTCTTC. The chain couples TRBV4-2 to TRBJ2-1; 15 positions match TRBD2. From germline, CDR1 is LGHNA and CDR2 YNFKEQ. V was pared by 6 bases and J by 7 bases, with 7 bases of the junction left unmatched. The CDR3 runs 16 residues.

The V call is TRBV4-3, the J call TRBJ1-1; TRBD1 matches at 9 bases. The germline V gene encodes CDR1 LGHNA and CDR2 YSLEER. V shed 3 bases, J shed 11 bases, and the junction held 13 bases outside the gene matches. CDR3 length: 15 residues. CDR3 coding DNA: TGCGCCAGCAGCCAGGCCGGGACAGGGTTTTCTGGGGCTTTCTTT. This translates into CASSQAGTGFSGAFF.

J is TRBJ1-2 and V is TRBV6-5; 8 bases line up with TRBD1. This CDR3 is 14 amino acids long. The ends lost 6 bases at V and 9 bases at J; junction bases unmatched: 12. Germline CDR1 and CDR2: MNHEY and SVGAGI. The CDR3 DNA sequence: TGTGCCAGCAGATCTCCAGGACAGGGAGGGCGCTACACCTTC. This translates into CASRSPGQGGRYTF.

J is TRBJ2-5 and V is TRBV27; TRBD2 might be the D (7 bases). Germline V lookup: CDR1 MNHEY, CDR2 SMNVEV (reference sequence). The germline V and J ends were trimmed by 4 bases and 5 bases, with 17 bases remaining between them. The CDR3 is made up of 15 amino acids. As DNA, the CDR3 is TGTGCCAGCAGTTATCGGGGGGCTGGGGGGGAGACCCAGTACTTC. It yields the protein CASSYRGAGGETQYF.

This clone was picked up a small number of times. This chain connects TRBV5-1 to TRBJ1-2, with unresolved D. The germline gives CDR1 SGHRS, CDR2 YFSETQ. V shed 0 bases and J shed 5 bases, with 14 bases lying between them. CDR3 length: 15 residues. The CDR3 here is CASSLVGSLGYGYTF. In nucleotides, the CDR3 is TGCGCCAGCAGCTTGGTGGGCAGCCTCGGATATGGCTACACCTTC.

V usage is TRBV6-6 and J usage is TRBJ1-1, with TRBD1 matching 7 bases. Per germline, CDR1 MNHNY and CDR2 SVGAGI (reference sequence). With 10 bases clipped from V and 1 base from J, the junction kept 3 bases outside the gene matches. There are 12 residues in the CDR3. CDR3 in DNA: TGTGCCACAAGGGGGCCGAACACTGAAGCTTTCTTT. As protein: CATRGPNTEAFF.

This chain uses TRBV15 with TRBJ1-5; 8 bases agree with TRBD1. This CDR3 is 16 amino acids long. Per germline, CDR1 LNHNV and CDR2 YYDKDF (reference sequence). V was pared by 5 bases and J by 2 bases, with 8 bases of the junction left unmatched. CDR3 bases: TGTGCCACCAGCGGTCCCCAGGGGGCCGGCAATCAGCCCCAGCATTTT. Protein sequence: CATSGPQGAGNQPQHF.

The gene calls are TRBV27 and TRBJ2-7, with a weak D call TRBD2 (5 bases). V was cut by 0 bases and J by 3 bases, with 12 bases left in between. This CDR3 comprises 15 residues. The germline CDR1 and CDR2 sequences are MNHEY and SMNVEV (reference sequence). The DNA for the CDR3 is TGTGCCAGCAGTTTATCATTACTAGTAAGCTACGAGCAGTACTTC. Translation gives CASSLSLLVSYEQYF.

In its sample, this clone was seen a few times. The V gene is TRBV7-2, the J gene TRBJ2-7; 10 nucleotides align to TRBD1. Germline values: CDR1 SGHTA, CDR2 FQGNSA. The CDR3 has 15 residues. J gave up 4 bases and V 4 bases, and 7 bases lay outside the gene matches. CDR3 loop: CASSYGTGDGYEQYF. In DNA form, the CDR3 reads TGTGCCAGCAGCTACGGGACAGGGGACGGGTACGAGCAGTACTTC.

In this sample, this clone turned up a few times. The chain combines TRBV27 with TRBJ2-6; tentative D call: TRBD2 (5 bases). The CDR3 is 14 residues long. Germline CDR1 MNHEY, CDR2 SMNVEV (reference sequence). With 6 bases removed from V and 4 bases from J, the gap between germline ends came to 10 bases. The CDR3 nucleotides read TGTGCCAGCAGCCGGGGAACCGGGGCCAACGTCCTGACTTTC. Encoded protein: CASSRGTGANVLTF.

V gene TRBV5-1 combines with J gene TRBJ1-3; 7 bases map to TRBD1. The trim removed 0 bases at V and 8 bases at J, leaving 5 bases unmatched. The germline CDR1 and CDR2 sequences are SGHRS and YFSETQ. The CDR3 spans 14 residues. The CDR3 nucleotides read TGCGCCAGCAGCTTGGGACAGGGTCAGGACACCATATATTTT. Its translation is CASSLGQGQDTIYF.

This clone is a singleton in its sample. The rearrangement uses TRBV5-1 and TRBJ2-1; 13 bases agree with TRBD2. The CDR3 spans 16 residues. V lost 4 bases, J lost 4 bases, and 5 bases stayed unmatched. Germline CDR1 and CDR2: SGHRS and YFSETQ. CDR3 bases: TGCGCCAGCAGCACTCAACTAGCGGGGGGGTACAATGAGCAGTTCTTC. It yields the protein CASSTQLAGGYNEQFF.